The T cell receptor beta chain under discussion was sequenced for a study of blood T cell repertoires in COVID-19. At the level of the study: Sources were T cells, B-cell-depleted T cells, or PBMCs; the material itself was cDNA or gDNA.

With 0 bases removed from V and 8 bases from J, the gap between germline ends came to 5 bases. Looked up from germline, CDR1 is SGHRS and CDR2 is YFSETQ. The CDR3 is made up of 12 amino acids. The assay was immunoSEQ multiplex PCR, and TCRdb's table has in-frame clones only and misses some. The table lists 150,000 to 200,000 clones, just under 85% of them singletons. The sample consisted of peripheral blood. This rearrangement joins TRBV5-1 to TRBJ2-2; D is ambiguous. The TCR comes from a woman older than 75 with acute or convalescent COVID-19. DNA for the CDR3: TGCGCCAGCAGCTTGGATGCGGGGGAGCTGTTTTTT. It codes for CASSLDAGELFF.